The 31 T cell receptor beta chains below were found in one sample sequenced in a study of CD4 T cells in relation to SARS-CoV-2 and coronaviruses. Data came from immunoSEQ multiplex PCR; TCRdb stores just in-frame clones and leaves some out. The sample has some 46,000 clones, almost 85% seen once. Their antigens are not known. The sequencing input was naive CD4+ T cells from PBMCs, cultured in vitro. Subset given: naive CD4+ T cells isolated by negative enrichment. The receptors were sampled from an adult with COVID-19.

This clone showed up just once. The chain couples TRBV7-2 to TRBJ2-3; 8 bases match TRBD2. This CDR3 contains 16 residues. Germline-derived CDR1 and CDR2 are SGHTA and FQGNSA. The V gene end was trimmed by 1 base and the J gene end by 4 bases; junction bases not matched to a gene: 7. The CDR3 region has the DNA TGTGCCAGCAGCTTAGGTGGTAGCGGGAAGGCAGATACGCAGTATTTT. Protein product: CASSLGGSGKADTQYF. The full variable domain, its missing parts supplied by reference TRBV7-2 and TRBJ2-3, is GAGVSQSPSNKVTEKGKDVELRCDPISGHTALYWYRQSLGQGLEFLIYFQGNSAPDKSGLPSDRFSAERTGGSVSTLTIQRTQQEDSAVYLCASSLGGSGKADTQYFGPGTRLTVL.

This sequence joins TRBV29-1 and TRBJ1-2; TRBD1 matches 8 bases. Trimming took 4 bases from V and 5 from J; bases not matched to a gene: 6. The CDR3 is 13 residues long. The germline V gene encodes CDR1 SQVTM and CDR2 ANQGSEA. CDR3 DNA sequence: TGCAGCGTTGGGACAGGGAGAGGGTATGGCTACACCTTC. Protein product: CSVGTGRGYGYTF.

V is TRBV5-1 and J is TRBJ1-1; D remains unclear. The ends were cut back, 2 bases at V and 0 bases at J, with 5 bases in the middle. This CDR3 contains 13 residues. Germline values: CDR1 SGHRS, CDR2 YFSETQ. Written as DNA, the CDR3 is TGCGCCAGCAGCTTTACAGTGAACACTGAAGCTTTCTTT. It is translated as CASSFTVNTEAFF.

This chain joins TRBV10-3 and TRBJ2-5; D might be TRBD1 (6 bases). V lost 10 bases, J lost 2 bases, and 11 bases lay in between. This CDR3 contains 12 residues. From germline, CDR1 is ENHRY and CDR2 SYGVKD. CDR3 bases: TGTGCCACCCGGGACATTCAAGAGACCCAGTACTTC. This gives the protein CATRDIQETQYF.

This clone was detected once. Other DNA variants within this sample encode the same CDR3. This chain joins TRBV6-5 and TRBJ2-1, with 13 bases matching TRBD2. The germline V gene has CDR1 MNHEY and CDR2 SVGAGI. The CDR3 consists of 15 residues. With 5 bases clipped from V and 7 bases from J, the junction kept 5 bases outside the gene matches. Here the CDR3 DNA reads TGTGCCAGCAGTCCGGGACTAGCGGGAAGAAATGAGCAGTTCTTC. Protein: CASSPGLAGRNEQFF.

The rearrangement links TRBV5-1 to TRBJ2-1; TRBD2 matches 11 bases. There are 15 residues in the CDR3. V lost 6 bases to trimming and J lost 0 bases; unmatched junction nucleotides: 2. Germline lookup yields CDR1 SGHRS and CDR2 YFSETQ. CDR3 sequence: CASTGTSGSYNEQFF. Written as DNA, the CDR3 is TGCGCCAGCACCGGGACTAGCGGCTCCTACAATGAGCAGTTCTTC.

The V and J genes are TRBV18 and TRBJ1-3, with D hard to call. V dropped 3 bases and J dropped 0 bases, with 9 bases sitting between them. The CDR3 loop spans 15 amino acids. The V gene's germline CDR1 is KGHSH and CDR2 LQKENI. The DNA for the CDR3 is TGTGCCAGCTCACCCCCCACGAACTCTGGAAACACCATATATTTT. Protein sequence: CASSPPTNSGNTIYF.

CDR3 in amino acids: CASSRTSGGGELFF. DNA for the CDR3: TGTGCCAGCAGTCGTACTAGCGGAGGTGGGGAGCTGTTTTTT. The V call is TRBV6-4, the J call TRBJ2-2, with 8 bases that match TRBD2. Germline trimming cut 5 bases from V and 8 bases from J; bases unmatched to any gene: 7. There are 14 residues in the CDR3. The V gene's germline CDR1 is MRHNA and CDR2 SNTAGT.

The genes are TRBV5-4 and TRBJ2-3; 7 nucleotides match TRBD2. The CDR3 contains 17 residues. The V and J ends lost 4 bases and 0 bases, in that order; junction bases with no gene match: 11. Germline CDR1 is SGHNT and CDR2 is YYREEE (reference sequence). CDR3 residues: CASSRPLAEASTDTQYF. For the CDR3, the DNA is TGTGCCAGCAGCCGACCTCTAGCGGAAGCCAGCACAGATACGCAGTATTTT.

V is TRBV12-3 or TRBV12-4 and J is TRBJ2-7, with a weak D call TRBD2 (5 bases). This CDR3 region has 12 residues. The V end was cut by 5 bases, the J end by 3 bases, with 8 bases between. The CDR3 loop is CASSQGLYEQYF. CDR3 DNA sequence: TGTGCCAGCAGTCAAGGACTCTACGAGCAGTACTTC.

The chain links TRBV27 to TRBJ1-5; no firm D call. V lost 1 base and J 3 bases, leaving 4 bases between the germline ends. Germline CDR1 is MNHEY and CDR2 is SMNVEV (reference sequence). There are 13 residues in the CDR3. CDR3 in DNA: TGTGCCAGCAGTTTATTTTCCAATCAGCCCCAGCATTTT. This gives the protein CASSLFSNQPQHF.

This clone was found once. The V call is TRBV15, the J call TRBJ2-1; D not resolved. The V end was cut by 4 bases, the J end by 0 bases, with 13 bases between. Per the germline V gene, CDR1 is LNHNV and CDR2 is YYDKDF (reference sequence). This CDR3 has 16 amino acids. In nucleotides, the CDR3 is TGTGCCACCAGCAAAAACAGTTTAAGCTCCTACAATGAGCAGTTCTTC. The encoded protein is CATSKNSLSSYNEQFF.

The CDR3 region is CASSRGVTGVTGELFF. The CDR3 DNA reads TGTGCCAGCTCCAGAGGAGTGACAGGGGTGACCGGGGAGCTGTTTTTT. The chain recombines TRBV18 with TRBJ2-2; TRBD1 matches 8 bases. The V gene end was trimmed by 6 bases and the J gene end by 5 bases; junction bases not matched to a gene: 11. Germline V gene lookup returns CDR1 KGHSH and CDR2 LQKENI. This CDR3 region has 16 residues.

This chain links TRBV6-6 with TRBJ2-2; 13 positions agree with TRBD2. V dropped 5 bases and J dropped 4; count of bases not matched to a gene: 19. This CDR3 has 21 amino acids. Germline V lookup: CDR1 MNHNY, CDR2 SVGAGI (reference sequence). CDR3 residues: CASSLKPGLAGTIRGTGELFF. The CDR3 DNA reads TGTGCCAGCAGTCTTAAACCGGGACTAGCGGGAACAATCCGCGGCACCGGGGAGCTGTTTTTT.

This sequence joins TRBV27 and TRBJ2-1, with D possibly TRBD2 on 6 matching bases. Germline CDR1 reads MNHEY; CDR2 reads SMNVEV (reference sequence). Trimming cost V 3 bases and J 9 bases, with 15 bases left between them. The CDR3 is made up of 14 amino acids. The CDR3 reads CASSFKGRKGEQFF. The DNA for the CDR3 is TGTGCCAGCAGTTTTAAGGGGAGGAAGGGTGAGCAGTTCTTC.

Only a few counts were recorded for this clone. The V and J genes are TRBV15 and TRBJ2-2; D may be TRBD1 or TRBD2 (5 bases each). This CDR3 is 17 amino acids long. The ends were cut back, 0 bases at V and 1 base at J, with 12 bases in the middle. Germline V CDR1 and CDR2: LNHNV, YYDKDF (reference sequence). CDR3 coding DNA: TGTGCCACCAGCAGAGAGTGGGGCAGCGGGAACACCGGGGAGCTGTTTTTT. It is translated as CATSREWGSGNTGELFF.

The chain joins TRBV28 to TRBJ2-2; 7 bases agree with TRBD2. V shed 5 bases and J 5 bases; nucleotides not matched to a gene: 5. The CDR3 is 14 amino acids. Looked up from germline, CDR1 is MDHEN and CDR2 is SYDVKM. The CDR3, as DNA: TGTGCCAGCAGTCCTCCGGGACTAACCGGGGAGCTGTTTTTT. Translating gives CASSPPGLTGELFF.

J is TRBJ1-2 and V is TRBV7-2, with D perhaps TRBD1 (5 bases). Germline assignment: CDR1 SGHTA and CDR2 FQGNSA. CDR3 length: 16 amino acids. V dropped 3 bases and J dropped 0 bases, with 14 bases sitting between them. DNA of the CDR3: TGTGCCAGCAGCTTTTTTGCCGGGGGTACTAACTATGGCTACACCTTC. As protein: CASSFFAGGTNYGYTF.

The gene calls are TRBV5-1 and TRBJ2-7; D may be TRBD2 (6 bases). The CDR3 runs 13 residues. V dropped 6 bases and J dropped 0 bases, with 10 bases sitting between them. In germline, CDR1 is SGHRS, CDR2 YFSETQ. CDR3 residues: CASNRDFSYEQYF. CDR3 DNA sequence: TGCGCCAGCAACCGGGACTTCTCCTACGAGCAGTACTTC.

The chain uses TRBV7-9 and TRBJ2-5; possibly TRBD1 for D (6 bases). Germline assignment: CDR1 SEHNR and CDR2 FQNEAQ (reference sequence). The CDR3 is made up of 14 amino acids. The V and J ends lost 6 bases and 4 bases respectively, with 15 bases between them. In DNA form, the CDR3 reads TGTGCCAGCAGAAACAGGGAGACTCGAGAGACCCAGTACTTC. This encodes CASRNRETRETQYF.

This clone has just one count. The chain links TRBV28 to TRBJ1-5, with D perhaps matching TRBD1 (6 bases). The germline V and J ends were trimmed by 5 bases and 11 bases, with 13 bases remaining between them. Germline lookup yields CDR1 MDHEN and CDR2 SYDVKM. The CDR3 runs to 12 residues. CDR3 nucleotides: TGTGCCAGCAGTCAGGGGCCCCAGGCCCAGCATTTT. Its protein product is CASSQGPQAQHF.

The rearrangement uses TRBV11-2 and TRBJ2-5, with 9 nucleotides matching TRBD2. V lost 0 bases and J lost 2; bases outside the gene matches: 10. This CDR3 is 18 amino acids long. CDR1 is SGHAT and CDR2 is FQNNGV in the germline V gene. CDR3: CASSLDKFILAGQETQYF. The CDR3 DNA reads TGTGCCAGCAGCTTAGATAAATTTATCCTAGCGGGACAAGAGACCCAGTACTTC.

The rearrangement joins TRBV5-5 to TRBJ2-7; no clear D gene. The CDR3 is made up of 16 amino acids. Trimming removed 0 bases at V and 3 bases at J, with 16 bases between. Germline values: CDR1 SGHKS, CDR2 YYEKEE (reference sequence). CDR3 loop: CASSLVVSSRYYEQYF. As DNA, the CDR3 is TGTGCCAGCAGCTTGGTTGTTAGTAGCCGATACTACGAGCAGTACTTC. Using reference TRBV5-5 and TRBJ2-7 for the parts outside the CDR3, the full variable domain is DAGVTQSPTHLIKTRGQQVTLRCSPISGHKSVSWYQQVLGQGPQFIFQYYEKEERGRGNFPDRFSARQFPNYSSELNVNALLLGDSALYLCASSLVVSSRYYEQYFGPGTRLTVT.

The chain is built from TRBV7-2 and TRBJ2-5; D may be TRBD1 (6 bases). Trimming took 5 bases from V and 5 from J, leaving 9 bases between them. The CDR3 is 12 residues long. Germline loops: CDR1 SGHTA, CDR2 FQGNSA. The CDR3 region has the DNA TGTGCCAGCAGCCAAGACAGGGAGACCCAGTACTTC. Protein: CASSQDRETQYF.

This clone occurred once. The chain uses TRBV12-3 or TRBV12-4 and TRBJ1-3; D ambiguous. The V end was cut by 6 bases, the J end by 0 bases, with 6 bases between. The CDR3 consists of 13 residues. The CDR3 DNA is TGTGCCAGCAGGAGTTTCTCTGGAAACACCATATATTTT. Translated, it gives CASRSFSGNTIYF.

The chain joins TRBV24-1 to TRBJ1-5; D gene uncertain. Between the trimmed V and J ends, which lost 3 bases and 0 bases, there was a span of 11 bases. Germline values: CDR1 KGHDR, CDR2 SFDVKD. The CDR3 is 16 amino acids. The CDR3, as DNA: TGTGCCACCAGTGATGCTTCCGGGTCTAGCAATCAGCCCCAGCATTTT. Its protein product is CATSDASGSSNQPQHF.

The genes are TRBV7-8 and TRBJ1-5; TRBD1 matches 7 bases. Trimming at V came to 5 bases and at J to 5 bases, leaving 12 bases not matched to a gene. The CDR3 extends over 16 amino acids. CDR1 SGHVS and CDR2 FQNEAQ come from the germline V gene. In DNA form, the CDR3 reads TGTGCCAGCAGCCCGTTCACCGACAGGGCCCATCAGCCCCAGCATTTT. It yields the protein CASSPFTDRAHQPQHF.

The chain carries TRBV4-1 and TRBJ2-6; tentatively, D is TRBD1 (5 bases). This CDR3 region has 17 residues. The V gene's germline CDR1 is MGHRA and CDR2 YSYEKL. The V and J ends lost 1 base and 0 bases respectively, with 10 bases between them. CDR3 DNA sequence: TGCGCCAGCAGCCAAGTGGTCAGGGACTCTGGGGCCAACGTCCTGACTTTC. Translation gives CASSQVVRDSGANVLTF.

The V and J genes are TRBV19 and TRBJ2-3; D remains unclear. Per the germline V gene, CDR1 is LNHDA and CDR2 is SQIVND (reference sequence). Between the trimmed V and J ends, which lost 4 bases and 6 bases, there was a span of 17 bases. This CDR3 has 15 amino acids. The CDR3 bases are TGTGCCAGTAGTAACCGGGCCAGAAGTTTCGATACGCAGTATTTT. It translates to CASSNRARSFDTQYF. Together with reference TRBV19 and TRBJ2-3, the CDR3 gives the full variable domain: DGGITQSPKYLFRKEGQNVTLSCEQNLNHDAMYWYRQDPGQGLRLIYYSQIVNDFQKGDIAEGYSVSREKKESFPLTVTSAQKNPTAFYLCASSNRARSFDTQYFGPGTRLTVL.

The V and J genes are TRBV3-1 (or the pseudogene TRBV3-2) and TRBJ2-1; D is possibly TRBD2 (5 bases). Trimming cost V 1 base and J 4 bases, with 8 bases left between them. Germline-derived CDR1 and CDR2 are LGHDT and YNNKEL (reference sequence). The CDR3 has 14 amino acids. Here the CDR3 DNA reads TGTGCCAGCAGCCAAGGAACGGGGTACAATGAGCAGTTCTTC. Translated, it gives CASSQGTGYNEQFF.

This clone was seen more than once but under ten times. The chain's CDR3 is CAWSVFRAGTEAFF. CDR3 in DNA: TGTGCCTGGAGTGTATTCAGGGCGGGCACTGAAGCTTTCTTT. V is TRBV30 and J is TRBJ1-1, with D perhaps TRBD1 (5 bases). The CDR3 sequence is 14 residues long. Deletions cut 0 bases from V and 4 bases from J, with 12 bases between. Germline V gives CDR1 GTSNPN, CDR2 SVGIG (reference sequence).